The 8 T cell receptor beta chains reported below all come from one sample, sequenced in a study of human T cells and chemical hapten exposure. Time point denoted: patch test 1, 2 weeks after DPC sensitization. Specified treatment: therapeutic diphenylcyclopropenone sensitization with weekly scalp DPC. TCRdb called the RACE reads again in MiXCR, with one record for every CDR3 protein. Of more than 55,000 distinct CDR3 sequences listed, 9.8% are singletons. The sample consisted of whole blood, taken in connection with sensitization to the hapten diphenylcyclopropenone (DPC). The receptors originated from a woman aged 40 to 50 with alopecia areata. Some clones in this sample may be carry-over from other donors' samples.

As concerns this clonotype: Possible read error: a much larger clone is one base away. The chain couples TRBV6-5 to TRBJ1-4; a possible D gene is TRBD1 (6 bases). CDR1 is MNHEY and CDR2 is SVGAGI in the germline V gene. CDR3 length: 16 residues. The CDR3 DNA reads as TGTGTCAGCAGCCCATTCGTGTCAGGGGTAGATGAAAAACTGTTTTTT. It specifies CVSSPFVSGVDEKLFF.

There are many counts of this clonotype. The chain has TRBV5-1 and TRBJ2-3; D may be TRBD2 (5 bases). CDR1 and CDR2 from the germline V gene are SGHRS and YFSETQ. The germline V and J ends were trimmed by 0 bases and 6 bases, with 14 bases remaining between them. CDR3 length: 15 residues. The CDR3 DNA reads as TGCGCCAGCAGCTTGGTCAGCCCTCAGCGGGATACGCAGTATTTT. It translates to CASSLVSPQRDTQYF.

The chain's CDR3 is CASSPVEVVGELFF. The CDR3 DNA sequence: TGTGCCAGCAGCCCAGTCGAGGTGGTCGGGGAGCTGTTTTTT. The rearrangement joins TRBV7-9 to TRBJ2-2; no clear D gene. Germline CDR1 SEHNR, CDR2 FQNEAQ (reference sequence). The CDR3 extends over 14 amino acids. The V end was cut by 5 bases, the J end by 7 bases, with 14 bases between.

At least ten counts were recorded for this clonotype. The genes are TRBV20-1 and TRBJ1-2; TRBD1 matches 7 bases. The CDR3 consists of 13 residues. CDR1 is DFQATT, CDR2 SNEGSKA, per germline (reference sequence). The CDR3 DNA is TGCAGCTCTAAAACCGGGACAGCCTATGGCTACACCTTC. This codes for CSSKTGTAYGYTF.

This clonotype was observed many times. The CDR3 here is CASRASLGSQETQYF. CDR3 nucleotide sequence: TGTGCCAGCAGGGCCTCACTAGGGTCCCAAGAGACCCAGTACTTC. The rearrangement links TRBV7-8 to TRBJ2-5, with D possibly matching TRBD2 (5 bases). Germline CDR1 is SGHVS and CDR2 is FQNEAQ. Trimming removed 6 bases at V and 1 base at J, with 15 bases between. This CDR3 is 15 amino acids long. The full variable domain, its missing parts supplied by reference TRBV7-8 and TRBJ2-5, is GAGVSQSPRYKVAKRGQDVALRCDPISGHVSLFWYQQALGQGPEFLTYFQNEAQLDKSGLPSDRFFAERPEGSVSTLKIQRTQQEDSAVYLCASRASLGSQETQYFGPGTRLLVL.

There are many counts of this clonotype. The V gene is TRBV11-2, the J gene TRBJ1-1; D might be TRBD1 (6 bases). Germline values: CDR1 SGHAT, CDR2 FQNNGV. The CDR3 runs 14 residues. Trimming took 5 bases from V and 7 from J, leaving 17 bases between them. The CDR3 region is CASSPVTGRLEAFF. The CDR3 region has the DNA TGTGCCAGCAGCCCGGTGACAGGACGACTTGAAGCTTTCTTT.

This clonotype occurred a few times. The rearrangement links TRBV9 to TRBJ2-7; 8 bases fit TRBD2. Trimming took 2 bases from V and 3 from J; bases not matched to a gene: 7. Per the germline V gene, CDR1 is SGDLS and CDR2 is YYNGEE. CDR3 length: 15 amino acids. CDR3 DNA sequence: TGTGCCAGCAGCGTCTCAGCGGGGGTTGACTACGAGCAGTACTTC. Amino acids: CASSVSAGVDYEQYF.

This clonotype was found many times. The V and J genes are TRBV5-6 and TRBJ1-2; D remains unclear. The CDR3 has 13 residues. From germline, CDR1 is SGHDT and CDR2 YYEEEE. Trimming removed 6 bases from V and 6 bases from J, with 15 bases in between. In nucleotides, the CDR3 is TGTGCCAGCACTCCCCCAGATGAAAATGGCTACACCTTC. Its translation is CASTPPDENGYTF.